The 30 T cell receptor beta chains presented below share a single source sample, sequenced in a study of blood T cell repertoires in COVID-19. Here immunoSEQ multiplex PCR was the method, and the copy in TCRdb shows in-frame clones only, minus some. This sample carries 130,000 or so clones, approximately 87% of them seen once, and the ten largest clones take less than 2.5%. The sequenced material came from peripheral blood. The receptor set was obtained from a man aged 70 or older with active COVID-19.

The chain has TRBV5-4 and TRBJ2-2; D possibly corresponds to TRBD1 (6 bases). The V and J ends lost 0 bases and 6 bases respectively, with 12 bases between them. CDR3 length equals 15 residues. Per the germline V gene, CDR1 is SGHNT and CDR2 is YYREEE (reference sequence). The CDR3 nucleotides read TGTGCCAGCAGCTTGGGGGGTCAGGGGCCCGGGGAGCTGTTTTTT. Residues: CASSLGGQGPGELFF.

The chain uses TRBV2 and TRBJ1-4; D not certain. Germline V lookup: CDR1 SNHLY, CDR2 FYNNEI. The CDR3 has 14 residues. V lost 6 bases to trimming and J lost 5 bases, with 13 bases between them. The CDR3 spells CASRMRELNEKLFF. The CDR3 nucleotides are TGTGCCAGCAGGATGAGGGAACTAAATGAAAAACTGTTTTTT.

This clone was counted a single time. The J gene is TRBJ1-5, the V gene TRBV21-1; the table's D call of TRBD1 was not tested on the DNA. TRBV21-1 is marked as a pseudogene. This CDR3 region has 17 residues. In nucleotides, the CDR3 is TGTGCCAGCAGCAAATTGACAGGGTCAGTAAGCAATCAGCCCCAGCATTTT. It is translated as CASSKLTGSVSNQPQHF.

The chain has TRBV20-1 and TRBJ2-7; D remains unclear. Trimming pared 4 bases from V and 9 bases from J, leaving 7 bases between. The CDR3 is 9 amino acids. Germline-derived CDR1 and CDR2 are DFQATT and SNEGSKA (reference sequence). The CDR3 DNA follows: TGCAGTGCTAATACGGGGCAGTACTTC. Protein sequence: CSANTGQYF.

This chain links TRBV5-1 with TRBJ1-1; D is perhaps TRBD1 (6 bases). This CDR3 spans 15 amino acids. V lost 5 bases and J 1 base, leaving 15 bases between the germline ends. Germline V CDR1 and CDR2: SGHRS, YFSETQ. CDR3 protein: CASSGAGGRNTEAFF. Written as DNA, the CDR3 is TGCGCCAGCAGTGGTGCGGGGGGGCGGAACACTGAAGCTTTCTTT. Full variable domain (remainder filled in from reference TRBV5-1 and TRBJ1-1): KAGVTQTPRYLIKTRGQQVTLSCSPISGHRSVSWYQQTPGQGLQFLFEYFSETQRNKGNFPGRFSGRQFSNSRSEMNVSTLELGDSALYLCASSGAGGRNTEAFFGQGTRLTVV.

V is TRBV5-6 and J is TRBJ1-3; tentatively, D is TRBD1 (6 bases). CDR1 is SGHDT, CDR2 YYEEEE, per germline. V lost 5 bases to trimming and J lost 2 bases, with 8 bases between them. CDR3 length: 13 residues. This chain's CDR3 is CASRGAPGNTIYF. CDR3 sequence (DNA): TGTGCCAGCAGGGGGGCCCCTGGAAACACCATATATTTT.

This chain links TRBV15 with TRBJ2-1; 8 bases line up with TRBD2. After removal of 5 bases from V and 3 bases from J, the junction contained 3 bases not matched to a gene. Germline V gives CDR1 LNHNV, CDR2 YYDKDF (reference sequence). The CDR3 contains 14 residues. The CDR3: CATSAGTSYNEQFF. CDR3 DNA: TGTGCCACCAGCGCGGGGACTAGCTACAATGAGCAGTTCTTC.

Note on this clone: One junction end does not reproduce the germline sequence, and a read error may be involved. The V call is TRBV6-5, the J call TRBJ2-3; TRBD2 matches at 10 bases. The germline gives CDR1 MNHEY, CDR2 SVGAGI. The CDR3 is made up of 16 amino acids. The CDR3 reads CASSHSTSGKADTQYF. As DNA, the CDR3 is TGTGCCAGCAGTCACTCCACTAGCGGGAAGGCAGATACGCAGTATTTT.

V usage is TRBV6-5 and J usage is TRBJ2-5; D possibly corresponds to TRBD2 (6 bases). CDR3 size: 14 residues. Germline V gives CDR1 MNHEY, CDR2 SVGAGI. Trimming shortened V by 6 bases and J by 1 base, and 12 bases separated the two germline ends. CDR3 bases: TGTGCCAGCAGACGGAGGGGAGCCCAAGAGACCCAGTACTTC. This encodes CASRRRGAQETQYF.

V gene TRBV5-5 combines with J gene TRBJ2-1; 9 bases are a match to TRBD1. The CDR3 is 14 amino acids. J was trimmed by 12 bases and V by 1 base; bases with no gene match: 8. Germline V gene sequence: CDR1 SGHKS, CDR2 YYEKEE (reference sequence). This CDR3 is CASSLYRQGDRQFF. The CDR3 region has the DNA TGTGCCAGCAGCTTGTATAGACAGGGGGATAGGCAGTTCTTC.

V usage is TRBV18 and J usage is TRBJ2-2; 10 bases align to TRBD2. The CDR3 runs 19 residues. V gave up 3 bases and J gave up 4 bases; unmatched junction bases: 14. CDR1 KGHSH and CDR2 LQKENI come from the germline V gene. CDR3 DNA sequence: TGTGCCAGCTCACCCTCCATTATCCTAGCGGGAGTATCCACCGGGGAGCTGTTTTTT. It codes for CASSPSIILAGVSTGELFF. Full variable domain (remainder filled in from reference TRBV18 and TRBJ2-2): NAGVMQNPRHLVRRRGQEARLRCSPMKGHSHVYWYRQLPEEGLKFMVYLQKENIIDESGMPKERFSAEFPKEGPSILRIQQVVRGDSAAYFCASSPSIILAGVSTGELFFGEGSRLTVL.

The V gene is TRBV3-1 (or the pseudogene TRBV3-2), the J gene TRBJ1-3; the D is unclear. V was cut by 8 bases and J by 4 bases, with 6 bases left in between. From germline, CDR1 is LGHDT and CDR2 YNNKEL (reference sequence). This CDR3 spans 11 amino acids. The DNA of the CDR3 is TGTGCCAGCGAACTCGGAAACACCATATATTTT. Residues: CASELGNTIYF.

The chain carries TRBV14 and TRBJ2-7, with D possibly TRBD2 on 5 matching bases. Germline CDR1 is SGHDN and CDR2 is FVKESK. CDR3 size: 16 residues. Trimming stripped 0 bases from V and 7 bases from J, with 19 bases between. The CDR3 coding sequence is TGTGCCAGCAGCCAAGATTTCCTAGCCCCGCCTCGGGAGCAGTACTTC. Translating gives CASSQDFLAPPREQYF.

This chain links TRBV4-1 with TRBJ2-7; weak D call: TRBD1 (6 bases). The CDR3 has 16 residues. V was clipped by 1 base and J by 2 bases, with 15 bases between them. CDR1 is MGHRA, CDR2 YSYEKL, per germline. This CDR3 is CASSQGPGVNTYEQYF. The CDR3 DNA is TGCGCCAGCAGCCAAGGGCCAGGGGTTAATACCTACGAGCAGTACTTC.

This chain links TRBV18 with TRBJ1-1; weak D call: TRBD1 (6 bases). CDR1 KGHSH and CDR2 LQKENI come from the germline V gene. The germline V and J ends were trimmed by 3 bases and 5 bases, with 16 bases remaining between them. This CDR3 comprises 15 residues. CDR3 loop: CASSPLGQFKTEAFF. The CDR3 DNA reads TGTGCCAGCTCACCCCTCGGACAGTTCAAGACTGAAGCTTTCTTT.

The J gene is TRBJ1-5, the V gene TRBV23-1, with 7 nucleotides matching TRBD1. TRBV23-1 carries the ORF label, with uncertain function. The CDR3 has 16 residues. V was clipped by 4 bases and J by 2 bases; unmatched bases: 8. CDR3 bases: TGCGCCAGCAGTCCGACAGGGAGGACGGGCAATCAGCCCCAGCATTTT. It is translated as CASSPTGRTGNQPQHF.

This chain connects TRBV20-1 to TRBJ1-3; tentatively, D is TRBD1 (6 bases). Germline V CDR1 and CDR2: DFQATT, SNEGSKA (reference sequence). This CDR3 comprises 13 residues. With 3 bases removed from V and 2 bases from J, the gap between germline ends came to 8 bases. The CDR3 sequence is CSASRTAGNTIYF. The CDR3, as DNA: TGCAGTGCTAGTAGGACAGCTGGAAACACCATATATTTT.

The chain is built from TRBV29-1 and TRBJ2-7; no clear D gene. V was shortened by 1 base and J by 0 bases, with 7 bases between the two germline ends. The CDR3 sequence is 13 residues long. Per the germline V gene, CDR1 is SQVTM and CDR2 is ANQGSEA. In nucleotides, the CDR3 is TGCAGCGTTGAAGGACAAAACTCCTACGAGCAGTACTTC. Protein product: CSVEGQNSYEQYF.

The chain joins TRBV28 to TRBJ2-3; D perhaps matches TRBD1 (5 bases). CDR3 length: 13 residues. CDR1 is MDHEN, CDR2 SYDVKM, per germline. Trimming removed 6 bases from V and 4 bases from J, with 11 bases in between. As DNA, the CDR3 is TGTGCCAGCAGACAGGTCGTGTCAGATACGCAGTATTTT. This encodes CASRQVVSDTQYF.

J is TRBJ1-5 and V is TRBV27; TRBD1 agrees at 7 bases. The CDR3 length is 15 residues. Germline CDR1 and CDR2: MNHEY and SMNVEV (reference sequence). V gave up 5 bases and J gave up 9 bases; unmatched junction bases: 13. The CDR3 DNA reads TGTGCCAGCAGTCCCCGACAGGGACAAATAGCGCCCCAGCATTTT. It is translated as CASSPRQGQIAPQHF.

Details on this clone: This CDR3 is also generated by other DNA sequences in the sample. The chain combines TRBV7-2 with TRBJ2-1; 8 nucleotides align to TRBD2. V lost 5 bases, J lost 6 bases, and 9 bases stayed unmatched. CDR3 length: 15 amino acids. Looked up from germline, CDR1 is SGHTA and CDR2 is FQGNSA. This CDR3 reads CASSTIAGMSNEQFF. In DNA, the CDR3 is TGTGCCAGCAGCACGATAGCGGGAATGAGCAATGAGCAGTTCTTC.

CDR3 nucleotides: TGTGCCTGGAGGTCCCCGGTCGCCCAGTACTTC. As protein: CAWRSPVAQYF. The chain couples TRBV30 to TRBJ2-5, with D unresolved. Germline values: CDR1 GTSNPN, CDR2 SVGIG (reference sequence). This CDR3 region has 11 residues. V lost 3 bases and J 9 bases, leaving 11 bases between the germline ends.

V gene TRBV12-3 or TRBV12-4 combines with J gene TRBJ2-7, with TRBD1 matching 7 bases. The CDR3 contains 12 residues. V was pared by 8 bases and J by 0 bases, with 1 base of the junction left unmatched. The CDR3 sequence is CASRDSSYEQYF. CDR3 DNA: TGTGCCAGCCGGGACAGCTCCTACGAGCAGTACTTC.

V is TRBV9 and J is TRBJ2-7, with 10 nucleotides matching TRBD2. The germline V gene has CDR1 SGDLS and CDR2 YYNGEE. The CDR3 has 16 amino acids. Germline trimming cut 4 bases from V and 2 bases from J; bases unmatched to any gene: 9. CDR3 amino acids: CASSPHATSGTYEQYF. In nucleotides, the CDR3 is TGTGCCAGCAGCCCCCACGCCACTAGCGGGACCTACGAGCAGTACTTC.

This rearrangement joins TRBV27 to TRBJ2-3; D call uncertain. Between the trimmed V and J ends, which lost 3 bases and 3 bases, there was a span of 7 bases. The length of the CDR3 is 13 residues. Germline-derived CDR1 and CDR2 are MNHEY and SMNVEV (reference sequence). CDR3 nucleotides: TGTGCCAGCAGTTTCCTTCGTACAGATACGCAGTATTTT. This sequence encodes CASSFLRTDTQYF.

This CDR3 reads CASTPSGGQLEQYF. In DNA, the CDR3 is TGCGCCAGTACCCCGTCGGGAGGGCAACTGGAGCAGTACTTC. The rearrangement uses TRBV5-1 and TRBJ2-7; 8 nucleotides match TRBD2. Germline loops: CDR1 SGHRS, CDR2 YFSETQ. The CDR3 runs to 14 residues. V was pared by 8 bases and J by 7 bases, with 14 bases of the junction left unmatched.

In the case of this clone: The same CDR3 also results from other DNA sequences found in this sample. The genes are TRBV5-1 and TRBJ1-6, with 8 bases identical to TRBD1. The CDR3 extends over 14 amino acids. V lost 5 bases and J lost 10; bases outside the gene matches: 8. CDR1 is SGHRS and CDR2 is YFSETQ in the germline V gene. The CDR3 sequence: CASREGQGSSPLHF. The CDR3 DNA follows: TGCGCCAGCAGAGAAGGACAGGGTAGCTCACCCCTCCACTTT. Based on the CDR3 plus reference TRBV5-1 and TRBJ1-6, the full variable domain is KAGVTQTPRYLIKTRGQQVTLSCSPISGHRSVSWYQQTPGQGLQFLFEYFSETQRNKGNFPGRFSGRQFSNSRSEMNVSTLELGDSALYLCASREGQGSSPLHFGNGTRLTVT.

This chain uses TRBV7-3 with TRBJ2-2, with TRBD2 matching 11 bases. The CDR3 is 20 amino acids. Germline V lookup: CDR1 SGHTA, CDR2 FQGTGA. The J segment lost 5 bases and the V segment lost 5 bases, leaving 19 bases of the junction unmatched. DNA of the CDR3: TGTGCCAGCAGCCCCCAGGGTCGGCTAGCGGGAGGACAGAAAACCGGGGAGCTGTTTTTT. This sequence encodes CASSPQGRLAGGQKTGELFF.

This chain uses TRBV5-6 with TRBJ2-1; 7 bases are a match to TRBD1. The CDR3 sequence is 15 residues long. The ends lost 1 base at V and 8 bases at J; junction bases unmatched: 9. Germline-derived CDR1 and CDR2 are SGHDT and YYEEEE. CDR3 protein: CASSLIRGRRDEQFF. Written as DNA, the CDR3 is TGTGCCAGCAGCTTGATAAGGGGGCGAAGGGATGAGCAGTTCTTC.

The CDR3 is CASSPGGGVSTDTQYF. The CDR3 region has the DNA TGTGCCAGCAGCCCAGGGGGTGGCGTCAGCACAGATACGCAGTATTTT. The chain joins TRBV7-6 to TRBJ2-3, with 7 bases identical to TRBD1. The length of the CDR3 is 16 residues. The junction had 8 bases not matched to a gene; V was cut back by 5 bases and J by 0 bases. CDR1 and CDR2 (germline): SGHVS, FNYEAQ.